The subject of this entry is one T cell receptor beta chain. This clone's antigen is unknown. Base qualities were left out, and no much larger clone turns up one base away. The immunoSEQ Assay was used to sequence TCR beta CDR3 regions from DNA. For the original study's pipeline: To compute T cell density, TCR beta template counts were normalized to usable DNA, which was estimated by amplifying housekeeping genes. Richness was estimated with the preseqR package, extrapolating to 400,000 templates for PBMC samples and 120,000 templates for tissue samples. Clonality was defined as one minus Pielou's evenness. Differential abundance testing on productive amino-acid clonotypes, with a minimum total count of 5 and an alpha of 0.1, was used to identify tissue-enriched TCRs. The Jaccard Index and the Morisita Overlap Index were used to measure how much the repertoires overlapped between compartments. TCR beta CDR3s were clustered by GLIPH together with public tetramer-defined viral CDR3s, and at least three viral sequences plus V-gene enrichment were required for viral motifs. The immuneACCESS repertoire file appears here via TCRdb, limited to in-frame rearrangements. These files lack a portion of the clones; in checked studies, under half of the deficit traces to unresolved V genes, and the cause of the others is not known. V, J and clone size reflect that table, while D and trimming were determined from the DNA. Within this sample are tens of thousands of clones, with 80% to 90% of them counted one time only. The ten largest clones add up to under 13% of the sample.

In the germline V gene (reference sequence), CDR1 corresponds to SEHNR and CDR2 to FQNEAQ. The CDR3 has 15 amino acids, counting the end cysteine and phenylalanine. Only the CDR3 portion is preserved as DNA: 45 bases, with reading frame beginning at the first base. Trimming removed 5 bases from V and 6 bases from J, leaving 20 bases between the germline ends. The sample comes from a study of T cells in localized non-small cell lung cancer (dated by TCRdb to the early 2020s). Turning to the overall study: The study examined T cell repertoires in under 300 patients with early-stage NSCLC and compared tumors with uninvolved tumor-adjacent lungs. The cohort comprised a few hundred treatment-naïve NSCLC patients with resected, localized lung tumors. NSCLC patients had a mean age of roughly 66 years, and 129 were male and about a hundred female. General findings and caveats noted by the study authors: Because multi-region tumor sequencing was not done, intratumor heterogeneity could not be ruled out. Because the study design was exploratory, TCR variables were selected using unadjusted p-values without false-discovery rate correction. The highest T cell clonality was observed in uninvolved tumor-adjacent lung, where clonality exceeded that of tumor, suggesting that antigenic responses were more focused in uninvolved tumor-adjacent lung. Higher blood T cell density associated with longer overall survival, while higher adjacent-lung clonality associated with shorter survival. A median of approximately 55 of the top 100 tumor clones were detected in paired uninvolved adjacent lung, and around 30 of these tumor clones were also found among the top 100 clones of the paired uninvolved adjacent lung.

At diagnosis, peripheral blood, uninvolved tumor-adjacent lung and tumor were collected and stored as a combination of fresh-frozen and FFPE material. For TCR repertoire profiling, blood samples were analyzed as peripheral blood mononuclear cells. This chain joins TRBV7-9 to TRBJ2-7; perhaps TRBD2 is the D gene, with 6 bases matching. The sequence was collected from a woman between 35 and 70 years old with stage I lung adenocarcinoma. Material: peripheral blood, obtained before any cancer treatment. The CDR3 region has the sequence CASSPPQGLNLEQYF. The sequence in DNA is TGTGCCAGCAGCCCTCCCCAGGGACTTAACCTCGAGCAGTACTTC.